This is a list of T cell receptor beta chains from one sample in a study of a mutant IDH1 vaccine in newly diagnosed glioma. No cognate antigen is known for these TCRs. Produced via immunoSEQ multiplex PCR; TCRdb's table is partial and in-frame only. Of approximately 80,000 clones in the sample, roughly nine tenths are singletons; the top ten hold roughly 0.6%. The sequencing used PBMCs, collected from a glioma patient whose treatment included an IDH1 peptide vaccine. The source is a woman aged 45-59 years with glioma. The CDR3 runs from the conserved cysteine through the conserved F or W. The order of the fields is D gene, clone size, J gene, V gene, CDR3 protein, CDR3 DNA. D genes are given only for firm matches. Where a row states a size, it is once, few, many or the class of an expanded clone; other rows omit it.

d_call: .
clone_size: few
j_call: TRBJ2-6
v_call: TRBV5-1
cdr3_aa: CASTESSGANVLTF
cdr3_nt: TGCGCCAGCACCGAAAGCTCTGGGGCCAACGTCCTGACTTTC

d_call: .
clone_size: .
j_call: TRBJ2-1
v_call: TRBV2
cdr3_aa: CATSRTEGGNEQFF
cdr3_nt: TGTGCCACTAGCCGGACCGAAGGGGGGAATGAGCAGTTCTTC

d_call: TRBD2
clone_size: .
j_call: TRBJ2-5
v_call: TRBV27
cdr3_aa: CASSSVGVAGTQETQYF
cdr3_nt: TGTGCCAGCAGTTCCGTTGGGGTAGCGGGGACGCAAGAGACCCAGTACTTC

d_call: .
clone_size: .
j_call: TRBJ1-3
v_call: TRBV9
cdr3_aa: CASSPIMGRSGNTIYF
cdr3_nt: TGTGCCAGCAGTCCTATAATGGGGCGCTCTGGAAACACCATATATTTT

d_call: .
clone_size: .
j_call: TRBJ2-2
v_call: TRBV6-6
cdr3_aa: CAIETSRVGELFF
cdr3_nt: TGTGCCATCGAGACTAGTCGGGTTGGGGAGCTGTTTTTT

d_call: .
clone_size: once
j_call: TRBJ2-4
v_call: TRBV29-1
cdr3_aa: CSVEFIVGGGGKNIQYF
cdr3_nt: TGCAGCGTTGAATTCATAGTAGGCGGAGGTGGCAAAAACATTCAGTACTTC

d_call: .
clone_size: few
j_call: TRBJ1-4
v_call: TRBV9
cdr3_aa: CASSVGSGDEKLFF
cdr3_nt: TGTGCCAGCAGCGTTGGCAGCGGTGACGAAAAACTGTTTTTT

d_call: TRBD2
clone_size: .
j_call: TRBJ2-7
v_call: TRBV7-2
cdr3_aa: CASSLTLAGAYEQYF
cdr3_nt: TGTGCCAGCAGCTTGACACTAGCGGGGGCCTACGAGCAGTACTTC

d_call: .
clone_size: .
j_call: TRBJ2-7
v_call: TRBV10-2
cdr3_aa: CASSETPTRLHEQYF
cdr3_nt: TGCGCCAGCAGTGAGACACCTACAAGGCTCCACGAGCAGTACTTC

d_call: .
clone_size: .
j_call: TRBJ1-2
v_call: TRBV6-1
cdr3_aa: CASSESPGGYTF
cdr3_nt: TGTGCCAGCAGTGAATCTCCTGGTGGCTACACCTTC

d_call: .
clone_size: few
j_call: TRBJ2-5
v_call: TRBV5-4
cdr3_aa: CASSFWGETQYF
cdr3_nt: TGTGCCAGCAGCTTTTGGGGGGAGACCCAGTACTTC

d_call: .
clone_size: .
j_call: TRBJ1-2
v_call: TRBV6-5
cdr3_aa: CASGRSGTTNYGYTF
cdr3_nt: TGTGCCAGCGGACGATCCGGGACAACTAACTATGGCTACACCTTC

d_call: TRBD1
clone_size: .
j_call: TRBJ2-3
v_call: TRBV19
cdr3_aa: CASSIYRTGGPGTDTQYF
cdr3_nt: TGTGCCAGTAGTATCTATCGGACAGGGGGCCCAGGCACAGATACGCAGTATTTT

d_call: .
clone_size: .
j_call: TRBJ2-6
v_call: TRBV27
cdr3_aa: CASSTRPLDSSGANVLTF
cdr3_nt: TGTGCCAGCAGTACCCGCCCCCTGGACAGCTCTGGGGCCAACGTCCTGACTTTC

d_call: .
clone_size: .
j_call: TRBJ1-2
v_call: TRBV5-5
cdr3_aa: CASSRRGEAWGYTF
cdr3_nt: TGTGCCAGCAGCCGTAGGGGGGAGGCCTGGGGCTACACCTTC

d_call: TRBD1
clone_size: .
j_call: TRBJ2-7
v_call: TRBV5-6
cdr3_aa: CASSWGDRSYEQYF
cdr3_nt: TGTGCCAGCAGCTGGGGGGACAGGTCCTACGAGCAGTACTTC

d_call: TRBD1
clone_size: .
j_call: TRBJ1-3
v_call: TRBV6-1
cdr3_aa: CASRDQQGAGNTIYF
cdr3_nt: TGTGCCAGCAGGGATCAACAGGGGGCTGGAAACACCATATATTTT

d_call: .
clone_size: once
j_call: TRBJ2-1
v_call: TRBV27
cdr3_aa: CASSLRGRFIHNEQFF
cdr3_nt: TGTGCCAGCAGTTTAAGGGGGAGGTTCATCCACAATGAGCAGTTCTTC

d_call: TRBD2
clone_size: .
j_call: TRBJ2-7
v_call: TRBV9
cdr3_aa: CASSVARERSYEQYF
cdr3_nt: TGTGCCAGCAGCGTAGCGCGGGAGAGGTCCTACGAGCAGTACTTC

d_call: TRBD2
clone_size: .
j_call: TRBJ2-3
v_call: TRBV10-3
cdr3_aa: CAISEREGRLDTQYF
cdr3_nt: TGTGCCATCAGTGAGCGGGAGGGCCGGTTGGATACGCAGTATTTT

d_call: .
clone_size: once
j_call: TRBJ1-4
v_call: TRBV10-3
cdr3_aa: CAISESEEKLFF
cdr3_nt: TGTGCCATCAGTGAGTCAGAGGAAAAACTGTTTTTT

d_call: .
clone_size: .
j_call: TRBJ2-3
v_call: TRBV27
cdr3_aa: CASSLGPVADTQYF
cdr3_nt: TGTGCCAGCAGTTTAGGCCCGGTTGCAGATACGCAGTATTTT

d_call: TRBD2
clone_size: .
j_call: TRBJ2-7
v_call: TRBV4-1
cdr3_aa: CASSQEGLAGFSYEQYF
cdr3_nt: TGCGCCAGCAGCCAAGAAGGACTAGCGGGGTTCTCCTACGAGCAGTACTTC

d_call: .
clone_size: .
j_call: TRBJ2-3
v_call: TRBV7-9
cdr3_aa: CASSLEEADTQYF
cdr3_nt: TGTGCCAGCAGCTTAGAAGAGGCAGATACGCAGTATTTT

d_call: .
clone_size: few
j_call: TRBJ2-5
v_call: TRBV7-9
cdr3_aa: CASSRAYGEETQYF
cdr3_nt: TGTGCCAGCAGCCGGGCCTACGGGGAAGAGACCCAGTACTTC

d_call: TRBD1
clone_size: few
j_call: TRBJ1-5
v_call: TRBV18
cdr3_aa: CASSPTGDDQPQHF
cdr3_nt: TGTGCCAGCTCCCCGACAGGGGACGATCAGCCCCAGCATTTT

d_call: .
clone_size: .
j_call: TRBJ2-1
v_call: TRBV7-9
cdr3_aa: CATRGGSSYNEQFF
cdr3_nt: TGTGCCACCAGGGGGGGTAGCTCCTACAATGAGCAGTTCTTC

d_call: .
clone_size: once
j_call: TRBJ2-2
v_call: TRBV10-2
cdr3_aa: CASSPVQGRGGELFF
cdr3_nt: TGCGCCAGCAGTCCCGTGCAGGGCCGGGGCGGGGAGCTGTTTTTT

d_call: .
clone_size: .
j_call: TRBJ2-7
v_call: TRBV25-1
cdr3_aa: CASSEFLAPYEQYF
cdr3_nt: TGTGCCAGCAGTGAATTTTTAGCACCCTACGAGCAGTACTTC

d_call: .
clone_size: .
j_call: TRBJ2-2
v_call: TRBV7-3
cdr3_aa: CASRSTGTGELFF
cdr3_nt: TGTGCCAGCAGATCCACTGGGACCGGGGAGCTGTTTTTT

d_call: TRBD1
clone_size: .
j_call: TRBJ2-5
v_call: TRBV28
cdr3_aa: CASSLGQGTAQYF
cdr3_nt: TGTGCCAGCAGCCTTGGACAGGGAACGGCCCAGTACTTC

d_call: TRBD2
clone_size: .
j_call: TRBJ2-5
v_call: TRBV27
cdr3_aa: CAAGLAVQETQYF
cdr3_nt: TGTGCAGCAGGACTAGCGGTACAAGAGACCCAGTACTTC

d_call: TRBD2
clone_size: .
j_call: TRBJ2-1
v_call: TRBV11-2
cdr3_aa: CASSSFSGIGDEQFF
cdr3_nt: TGTGCCAGCAGCTCCTTTAGCGGGATTGGGGATGAGCAGTTCTTC

d_call: .
clone_size: .
j_call: TRBJ2-3
v_call: TRBV2
cdr3_aa: CASSVGLPPDTQYF
cdr3_nt: TGTGCCAGCAGTGTTGGGCTTCCCCCAGATACGCAGTATTTT

d_call: TRBD2
clone_size: .
j_call: TRBJ2-1
v_call: TRBV5-1
cdr3_aa: CASSLLSGSSYNEQFF
cdr3_nt: TGCGCCAGCAGCTTGCTTAGCGGGAGCTCCTACAATGAGCAGTTCTTC

d_call: .
clone_size: .
j_call: TRBJ2-4
v_call: TRBV10-2
cdr3_aa: CASSDRGGGNIQYF
cdr3_nt: TGCGCCAGCAGTGACCGAGGGGGGGGAAACATTCAGTACTTC

d_call: .
clone_size: .
j_call: TRBJ1-2
v_call: TRBV5-1
cdr3_aa: CASSLGGAQGYGYTF
cdr3_nt: TGCGCCAGCAGCTTGGGGGGCGCACAGGGATACGGCTACACCTTC

d_call: TRBD1
clone_size: few
j_call: TRBJ1-4
v_call: TRBV30
cdr3_aa: CAWTRWTGRATNEKLFF
cdr3_nt: TGTGCCTGGACTCGCTGGACAGGGAGAGCAACTAATGAAAAACTGTTTTTT

d_call: .
clone_size: .
j_call: TRBJ2-2
v_call: TRBV28
cdr3_aa: CASSSSYRLNTGELFF
cdr3_nt: TGTGCCAGCAGCTCTTCGTACAGGTTGAACACCGGGGAGCTGTTTTTT